The rows below give T cell receptor beta chains drawn from one sample of a study of T cells after yellow fever vaccination. TCRdb reprocessed the 5' RACE reads with MiXCR, giving one entry per CDR3 protein. The sample lists about 500,000 distinct CDR3 sequences, less than 20% seen once, with approximately 15% in the top ten. The source material was PBMCs, sampled 5 days after the first yellow fever vaccination. The receptor set was obtained from a man aged 18 to 35 who received the YFV17D yellow fever vaccine. Both conserved end residues are part of each CDR3.

v_call,j_call,cdr3_aa
TRBV20-1,TRBJ2-1,CSPTGKAYNEQFF
TRBV4-2,TRBJ2-2,CASSQEPGSGTGELFF
TRBV29-1,TRBJ2-1,CSVRFALGDEQFF
TRBV18,TRBJ1-1,CASSPDPGLEAFF
TRBV24-1,TRBJ2-1,CATDSGQGYNEQFF
TRBV5-4,TRBJ2-5,CASSWGGPGQETQYF
TRBV19,TRBJ1-2,CASSNQAPGGYTF
TRBV10-3,TRBJ1-1,CAISVLGQNTEAFF
TRBV4-1,TRBJ1-1,CASSQPRENTEAFF
TRBV14,TRBJ1-4,CASSEDRPTNEKLFF
TRBV20-1,TRBJ1-2,CSARDAGRSYGYTF
TRBV11-1,TRBJ2-1,CASSYLAGGGGEQFF
TRBV7-6,TRBJ2-5,CASSLGTNPETQYF
TRBV6-5,TRBJ2-7,CASSLAPSVNSYEQYF
TRBV21-1,TRBJ1-2,CASSYRGANGPYPDRAPFGYTF
TRBV5-1,TRBJ2-1,CASTRTSGGAVTHEQFF
TRBV7-2,TRBJ2-2,CASSSRWTGELFF
TRBV29-1,TRBJ2-7,CSVEGRQDPYEQYF
TRBV25-1,TRBJ2-7,CASSESGEENPYEQYF
TRBV5-1,TRBJ2-1,CASSLTDSEQFF
TRBV7-2,TRBJ2-7,CASSTFDRPYEQYF
TRBV5-1,TRBJ2-5,CASSSGLAEGETQYF
TRBV5-1,TRBJ2-5,CASSQADLQETQYF
TRBV20-1,TRBJ2-3,CSASRLAGDTDTQYF
TRBV7-9,TRBJ2-1,CASSLDLGLENNEQFF
TRBV5-1,TRBJ2-7,CASSSGTGIYEQYF
TRBV6-5,TRBJ2-1,CASSYRPGYEQFF
TRBV5-1,TRBJ2-6,CASSLEGSSGANVLTF
TRBV7-8,TRBJ2-1,CASTHQGQGSREQFF
TRBV25-1,TRBJ2-3,CASSPRLAGFTDTQYF
TRBV18,TRBJ2-1,CASSPGWGYHNEQFF
TRBV11-2,TRBJ2-1,CASSLYRGRVGPDPYNEQFF
TRBV5-1,TRBJ2-3,CASSFPDGTDTQYF
TRBV21-1,TRBJ2-7,CASSKEAGPCNWEYEQYF
TRBV4-1,TRBJ2-2,CASSSETGGMRPGELFF